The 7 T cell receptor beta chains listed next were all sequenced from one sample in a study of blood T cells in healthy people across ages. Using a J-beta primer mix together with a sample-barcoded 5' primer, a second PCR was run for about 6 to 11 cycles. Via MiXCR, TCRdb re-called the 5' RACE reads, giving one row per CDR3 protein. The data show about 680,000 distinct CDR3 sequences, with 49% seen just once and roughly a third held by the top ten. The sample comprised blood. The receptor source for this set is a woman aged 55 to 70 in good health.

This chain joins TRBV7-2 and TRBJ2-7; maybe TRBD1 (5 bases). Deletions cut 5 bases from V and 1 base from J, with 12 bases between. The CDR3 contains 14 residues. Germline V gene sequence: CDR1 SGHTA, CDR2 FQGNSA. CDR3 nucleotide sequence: TGTGCCAGCAGCCCCAGCAGGGAATCCTACGAGCAGTACTTC. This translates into CASSPSRESYEQYF.

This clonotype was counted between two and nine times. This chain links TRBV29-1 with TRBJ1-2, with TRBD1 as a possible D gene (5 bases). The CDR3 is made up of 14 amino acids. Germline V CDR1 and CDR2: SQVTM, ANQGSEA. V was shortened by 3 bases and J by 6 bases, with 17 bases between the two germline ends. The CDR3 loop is CSVDHRGIGDGYTF. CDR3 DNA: TGCAGCGTTGACCATAGGGGAATCGGTGATGGCTACACCTTC. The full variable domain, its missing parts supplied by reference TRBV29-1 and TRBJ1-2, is SAVISQKPSRDICQRGTSLTIQCQVDSQVTMMFWYRQQPGQSLTLIATANQGSEATYESGFVIDKFPISRPNLTFSTLTVSNMSPEDSSIYLCSVDHRGIGDGYTFGSGTRLTVV.

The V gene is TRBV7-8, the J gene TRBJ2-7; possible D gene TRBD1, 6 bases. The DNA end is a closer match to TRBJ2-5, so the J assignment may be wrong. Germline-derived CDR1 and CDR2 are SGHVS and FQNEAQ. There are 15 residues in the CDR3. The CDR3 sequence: CASSFPVRGGETQYF. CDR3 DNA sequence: TGTGCCAGCAGCTTTCCTGTCAGGGGTGGGGAGACCCAGTACTTC.

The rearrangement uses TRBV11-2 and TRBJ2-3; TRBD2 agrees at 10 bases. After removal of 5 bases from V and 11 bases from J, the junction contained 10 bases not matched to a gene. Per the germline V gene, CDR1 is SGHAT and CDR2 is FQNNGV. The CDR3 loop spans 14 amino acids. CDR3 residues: CASSVGLAGVEQYF. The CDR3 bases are TGTGCCAGCAGCGTAGGTCTAGCGGGAGTTGAGCAGTATTTT.

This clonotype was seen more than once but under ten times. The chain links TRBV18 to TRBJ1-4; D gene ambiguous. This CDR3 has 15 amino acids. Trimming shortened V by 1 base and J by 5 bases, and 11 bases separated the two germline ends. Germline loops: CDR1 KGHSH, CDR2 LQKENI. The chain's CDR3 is CASSPQPPPNEKLFF. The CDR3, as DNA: TGTGCCAGCTCACCACAACCCCCCCCGAATGAAAAACTGTTTTTT.

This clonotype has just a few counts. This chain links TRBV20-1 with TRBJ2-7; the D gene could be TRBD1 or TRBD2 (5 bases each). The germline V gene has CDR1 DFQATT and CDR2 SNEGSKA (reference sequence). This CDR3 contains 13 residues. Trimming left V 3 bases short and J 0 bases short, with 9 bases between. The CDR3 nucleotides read TGCAGTGCTAGTTACGGGGCCTCCTACGAGCAGTACTTC. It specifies CSASYGASYEQYF.

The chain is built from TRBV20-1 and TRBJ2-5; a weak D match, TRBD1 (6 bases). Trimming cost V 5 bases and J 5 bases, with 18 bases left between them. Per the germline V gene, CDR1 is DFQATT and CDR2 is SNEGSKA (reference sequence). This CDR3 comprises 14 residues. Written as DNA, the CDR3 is TGCAGTGCTTTAGGACAGTACGGGTTGGAGACCCAGTACTTC. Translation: CSALGQYGLETQYF.